The rows below give T cell receptor beta chains drawn from one sample of a study of cytomegalovirus exposure and HLA in healthy donors. Assay used: immunoSEQ multiplex PCR; TCRdb lists only in-frame clones, some missing. The sample lists under 200,000 clones, around 80% occurring once. The sequencing input was PBMCs. These receptors were taken from a man in his fifties or sixties in good health and CMV-seropositive. CDR3s include the opening cysteine and the closing phenylalanine or tryptophan. The D gene is left open where the match is weak. Only part of the rows carry a size: once, few, many, or a class if the clone is expanded.

J gene: TRBJ2-3; clone size: NA; V gene: TRBV7-9; D gene: TRBD2; CDR3 DNA: TGTGCCAGCAGCTTTGGGTTAGCGGGGAGCAGGACAGATACGCAGTATTTT; CDR3 protein: CASSFGLAGSRTDTQYF
J gene: TRBJ1-1; clone size: NA; V gene: TRBV11-2; D gene: TRBD1; CDR3 DNA: TGTGCCAGCAGCTTAGAGGGTAGGACAGGGGGCTTCACTGAAGCTTTCTTT; CDR3 protein: CASSLEGRTGGFTEAFF
J gene: TRBJ1-5; clone size: NA; V gene: TRBV23-1; D gene: TRBD1; CDR3 DNA: TGCGCCAGCACCTCTCATCGACAGGGCTGCGGTCAGCCCCAGCATTTT; CDR3 protein: CASTSHRQGCGQPQHF
J gene: TRBJ2-3; clone size: NA; V gene: TRBV6-6; D gene: TRBD2; CDR3 DNA: TGTGCCAGCACCAGACTAGCGGGAGGATATACGCAGTATTTT; CDR3 protein: CASTRLAGGYTQYF
J gene: TRBJ2-5; clone size: NA; V gene: TRBV30; D gene: NA; CDR3 DNA: TGTGCCTGGAAAGATTGGGCAAGCCAAGAGACCCAGTACTTC; CDR3 protein: CAWKDWASQETQYF
J gene: TRBJ2-3; clone size: NA; V gene: TRBV29-1; D gene: NA; CDR3 DNA: TGCAGCGTTGTCGTGGGGGGACGCACAGATACGCAGTATTTT; CDR3 protein: CSVVVGGRTDTQYF
J gene: TRBJ1-6; clone size: NA; V gene: TRBV19; D gene: NA; CDR3 DNA: TGTGCCAGTAGTATAAGGGGCGAATCCCTCCACTTT; CDR3 protein: CASSIRGESLHF
J gene: TRBJ1-2; clone size: NA; V gene: TRBV6-5; D gene: TRBD1; CDR3 DNA: TGTGCCAGCAGTTCCCCGGGACAGGGGGCTAATGGCTACACCTTC; CDR3 protein: CASSSPGQGANGYTF
J gene: TRBJ1-2; clone size: NA; V gene: TRBV12-5; D gene: NA; CDR3 DNA: TGTGCTAGTGGTTTCCCAACAGGTGACTACACCTTC; CDR3 protein: CASGFPTGDYTF
J gene: TRBJ1-2; clone size: NA; V gene: TRBV2; D gene: TRBD1; CDR3 DNA: TGTGCCAGCAGCGAGACAGGGGCGGGTGGCTACACCTTC; CDR3 protein: CASSETGAGGYTF
J gene: TRBJ1-2; clone size: NA; V gene: TRBV10-3; D gene: NA; CDR3 DNA: TGTGCCATCAGTGAAACGACAGGAAAAGAAGCTAACTATGGCTACACCTTC; CDR3 protein: CAISETTGKEANYGYTF
J gene: TRBJ1-1; clone size: NA; V gene: TRBV6-5; D gene: NA; CDR3 DNA: TGTGCCAGCAGTACTCCAGGGGCAGGAAACACTGAAGCTTTCTTT; CDR3 protein: CASSTPGAGNTEAFF
J gene: TRBJ1-1; clone size: few; V gene: TRBV6-5; D gene: NA; CDR3 DNA: TGTGCCAGCAGTCCTATTGGCTGGCTAGACGGTGAAGCTTTCTTT; CDR3 protein: CASSPIGWLDGEAFF
J gene: TRBJ2-1; clone size: NA; V gene: TRBV11-2; D gene: NA; CDR3 DNA: TGTGCCAGCAGCTCTCTCCGGGAGTACTCCTACAATGAGCAGTTCTTC; CDR3 protein: CASSSLREYSYNEQFF
J gene: TRBJ1-1; clone size: NA; V gene: TRBV11-1; D gene: NA; CDR3 DNA: TGTGCCAGCAGCCTCTACGGTCAGGGGAACACTGAAGCTTTCTTT; CDR3 protein: CASSLYGQGNTEAFF
J gene: TRBJ2-1; clone size: NA; V gene: TRBV11-1; D gene: TRBD2; CDR3 DNA: TGTGCCAGCAGCCCTCGACTAGCGGGAGGGGGAGTGCAGTTCTTC; CDR3 protein: CASSPRLAGGGVQFF
J gene: TRBJ1-3; clone size: NA; V gene: TRBV11-2; D gene: NA; CDR3 DNA: TGTGCCAGCAGCTTAGGTCGTTGGAGCTCTGGAAACACCATATATTTT; CDR3 protein: CASSLGRWSSGNTIYF
J gene: TRBJ2-1; clone size: few; V gene: TRBV6-5; D gene: NA; CDR3 DNA: TGTGCCAGCAGTTGGAGGAATGAGCAGTTCTTC; CDR3 protein: CASSWRNEQFF
J gene: TRBJ2-5; clone size: NA; V gene: TRBV30; D gene: TRBD2; CDR3 DNA: TGTGCCTGGAGAGTGGCGGGAGTCCCCCAAGAGACCCAGTACTTC; CDR3 protein: CAWRVAGVPQETQYF
J gene: TRBJ1-4; clone size: NA; V gene: TRBV9; D gene: NA; CDR3 DNA: TGTGCCAGCAGCGTAGCCGGGGCAACTAATGAAAAACTGTTTTTT; CDR3 protein: CASSVAGATNEKLFF